This T cell receptor (beta chain) was recovered during a study of blood T cell repertoires in COVID-19 (TCRdb year 2020). Looking at the study overall: Samples from collaborators originated in the United States, Italy and Spain and spanned both the acute and convalescent phases of COVID-19. A freely available public database, intended as a resource for researchers studying the immune response to SARS-CoV-2, is where the repertoires were released. The prospective study material was composed of cDNA or gDNA derived from T cells, B-cell-depleted T cells, or PBMCs. Sample metadata almost always included a de-identified subject ID, COVID-19 status, age in years and sex. HLA class I and class II types, where available, came from metadata supplied by the sample provider rather than from assay-based typing. The samples were drawn from two sources: the first 160 participants of the ongoing ImmuneRACE study, and about 1,300 subjects contributed by 6 global collaborators. The dataset comprised deeply sampled blood TCRbeta repertoires from subjects exposed to, actively infected with, or recovered from COVID-19.

Details on this clone: Its antigen remains unidentified. Base qualities are missing; no much larger clone stands one base away.

Taken from the germline V gene, the CDR1 and CDR2 loops are MNHEY and SVGAGI. Counted from cysteine to phenylalanine, this CDR3 has 14 amino acids. Of all the DNA, just the CDR3 is kept, 42 bases in frame from base 1. Relative to germline, V is 0 bases shorter and J is 5 bases shorter, with 10 bases between their ends. Findings and caveats that apply to the study as a whole: The quantity of clinical and demographic metadata differed by source and by participant and was supplied without curation.

The immunoSEQ Assay, a bias-controlled multiplex PCR, was used to amplify TCRbeta CDR3 regions from genomic DNA. Turning to the authors' computational methods: The number of nucleated cells in each sample was estimated by amplification of reference gene primers within the assay. Sequence reads were collapsed and filtered to measure the absolute abundance of every unique TCRbeta CDR3 rearrangement. For each sample, productive Simpson clonality was calculated as the square root of Simpson's diversity index over productive rearrangements. This immuneACCESS table, as held by TCRdb, lists in-frame sequences with V and J called but not all clones. Of the missing ones, under half trace to an unresolved V gene in checked studies; the others have no known cause. V and J calls and clone size are given by that table; D and trimming were obtained from the DNA. The sample table shows about 160,000 clones, and 84% are seen once. The leading ten clones occupy more than 5.5% of the sample.

In the prospective study, participants were 18 to 89 years old, resided in about two dozen geographic areas of the United States, and were enrolled through a virtual design. To assign participants to cohorts, the prospective study relied on clinical history that participants themselves reported in a screening survey and a study questionnaire. For ImmuneRACE Cohort 3, a participant was defined as recovered based on two consecutive negative NP/OP PCR tests, clearance by a healthcare professional, or resolution of symptoms. Mobile phlebotomists in the prospective study collected whole blood, serum and a nasopharyngeal or oropharyngeal swab from every participant. Participants in the prospective study had the option to provide additional blood draws and questionnaires over a roughly 2-month period. Before DNA extraction, prospective study blood samples were shipped either frozen or at room temperature.

The receptor chain draws on TRBV6-5 and TRBJ1-2; perhaps TRBD1 is the D gene, with 6 bases matching. The receptor's source is a man over 45 who had recovered from COVID-19. Sequencing was performed on PBMCs or T cells enriched from blood (not recorded which). The nucleotides read TGTGCCAGCAGTTACTCGTACAGGGCTTATGGCTACACCTTC. Its protein is CASSYSYRAYGYTF.